A single sample is the source of the 25 T cell receptor beta chains below, sequenced in a study of shared clonotypes between healthy human individuals. Sequenced by immunoSEQ multiplex PCR; TCRdb stores in-frame clones only, minus some. Of 300,000 to 400,000 clones listed, around 87% were seen once; the top ten hold roughly 17%. The sample consisted of memory CD8+ T cells sorted from blood. Sample subset: CD45RO+ cells pooled with CCR7-negative TemRA cells. Source of these receptors: a man younger than 35 in good health.

V gene TRBV4-3 combines with J gene TRBJ1-6, with D possibly being TRBD1 (5 bases). This CDR3 spans 15 amino acids. V gave up 4 bases and J gave up 2 bases, with 9 bases separating them. From germline, CDR1 is LGHNA and CDR2 YSLEER. The CDR3, as DNA: TGCGCCAGCAGCCCGACAGAAACCTATAATTCACCCCTCCACTTT. This translates into CASSPTETYNSPLHF.

The CDR3 nucleotides read TGCGCCAGCAGCTTTAGGGGGACAGGGGACTACGAGCAGTACTTC. It encodes CASSFRGTGDYEQYF. The J gene is TRBJ2-7, the V gene TRBV4-1, with 10 bases identical to TRBD1. The germline V gene encodes CDR1 MGHRA and CDR2 YSYEKL. The CDR3 is 15 residues long. The V segment lost 5 bases and the J segment 3 bases; nucleotides outside the gene matches: 7.

The V gene is TRBV6-5, the J gene TRBJ1-1, with D perhaps TRBD1 (6 bases). Trimming left V 6 bases short and J 1 base short, with 12 bases between. This CDR3 has 14 residues. Germline CDR1 and CDR2: MNHEY and SVGAGI. CDR3 in DNA: TGTGCCAGCAGACCCCCAGGGGCGAACACTGAAGCTTTCTTT. The encoded protein is CASRPPGANTEAFF.

This clone has only a few counts. Within the sample, other DNA sequences also encode this same CDR3. The rearrangement joins TRBV6-5 to TRBJ1-1; D possibly corresponds to TRBD1 (6 bases). Germline V gene data show CDR1 as MNHEY and CDR2 as SVGAGI. This CDR3 comprises 14 residues. V was shortened by 0 bases and J by 4 bases, with 9 bases between the two germline ends. CDR3 sequence (DNA): TGTGCCAGCAGTTACTCCGGGACACTCACTGAAGCTTTCTTT. This sequence encodes CASSYSGTLTEAFF.

The chain uses TRBV29-1 and TRBJ2-5; unclear D gene. From germline, CDR1 is SQVTM and CDR2 ANQGSEA. This CDR3 has 15 residues. Deletions cut 0 bases from V and 5 bases from J, with 16 bases between. DNA for the CDR3: TGCAGCGTTGAAGACCGGGCTTCCAGTAGGGAGACCCAGTACTTC. Protein: CSVEDRASSRETQYF.

This clone occurred a few times. The chain is built from TRBV9 and TRBJ2-5, with D possibly matching TRBD2 (6 bases). The V gene's germline CDR1 is SGDLS and CDR2 YYNGEE. Trimming cost V 3 bases and J 3 bases, with 15 bases left between them. The CDR3 length is 15 residues. This CDR3 reads CASSAGDLLKETQYF. As DNA, the CDR3 is TGTGCCAGCAGCGCGGGGGACCTCCTTAAAGAGACCCAGTACTTC.

The chain is built from TRBV5-6 and TRBJ2-7; 8 bases map to TRBD2. Germline V CDR1 and CDR2: SGHDT, YYEEEE. Trimming at V came to 5 bases and at J to 3 bases, leaving 13 bases not matched to a gene. The CDR3 is 16 residues long. CDR3 loop: CASRLSGGPILYEQYF. Here the CDR3 DNA reads TGTGCCAGCAGGTTGAGCGGGGGACCGATCCTCTACGAGCAGTACTTC.

The chain uses TRBV4-1 and TRBJ2-5, with 8 positions matching TRBD1. CDR1 is MGHRA and CDR2 is YSYEKL in the germline V gene. Trimming cost V 1 base and J 4 bases; bases outside gene matches: 2. CDR3 length: 14 residues. The CDR3 here is CASSQAQGVETQYF. The CDR3 region has the DNA TGCGCCAGCAGCCAAGCACAGGGGGTAGAGACCCAGTACTTC.

This chain links TRBV6-5 with TRBJ1-6, with D hard to call. CDR3 length: 12 residues. The germline V and J ends were trimmed by 4 bases and 9 bases, with 7 bases remaining between them. Germline assignment: CDR1 MNHEY and CDR2 SVGAGI. CDR3 nucleotide sequence: TGTGCCAGCAGTTCAACCGGTTCACCCCTCCACTTT. Translation: CASSSTGSPLHF.

The chain joins TRBV5-1 to TRBJ2-2; 7 bases align to TRBD1. The CDR3 has 15 residues. The germline gives CDR1 SGHRS, CDR2 YFSETQ. The J segment lost 4 bases and the V segment lost 4 bases, leaving 7 bases of the junction unmatched. The CDR3 DNA sequence: TGCGCCAGCAGCATAGGGGACAGTGTCACCGGGGAGCTGTTTTTT. Translating it yields CASSIGDSVTGELFF.

V gene TRBV6-4 combines with J gene TRBJ2-7; 8 nucleotides line up with TRBD1. Germline assignment: CDR1 MRHNA and CDR2 SNTAGT. There are 14 residues in the CDR3. Trimming cost V 8 bases and J 1 base; bases outside gene matches: 7. CDR3 DNA: TGTGCCAGCCGATGGGACAGGTGGTCCTACGAGCAGTACTTC. This codes for CASRWDRWSYEQYF.

The chain combines TRBV5-5 with TRBJ1-1; D not resolved. Trimming cost V 0 bases and J 6 bases, with 9 bases left between them. Germline CDR1 and CDR2: SGHKS and YYEKEE (reference sequence). The CDR3 has 13 residues. This CDR3 reads CASSLELMAEAFF. The CDR3 nucleotides read TGTGCCAGCAGCTTGGAATTGATGGCTGAAGCTTTCTTT.

This clone was seen at least ten times. The chain combines TRBV25-1 with TRBJ2-2, with D uncertain. Per the germline V gene, CDR1 is MGHDK and CDR2 is SYGVNS. The V and J ends lost 0 bases and 1 base respectively, with 12 bases between them. This CDR3 comprises 17 residues. In nucleotides, the CDR3 is TGTGCCAGCAGTGAATACCCCTCGGACGGGAACACCGGGGAGCTGTTTTTT. Its translation: CASSEYPSDGNTGELFF.

Remarks on this clone: This same CDR3 is encoded by further DNA sequences in the sample. Here the CDR3 reads CASSVRGLLTDTQYF. The DNA for the CDR3 is TGTGCCAGCAGCGTACGGGGACTACTCACAGATACGCAGTATTTT. The chain employs TRBV9 and TRBJ2-3; 7 bases are shared with TRBD2. The CDR3 covers 15 residues. Germline V CDR1 and CDR2: SGDLS, YYNGEE. V shed 1 base and J 2 bases; nucleotides not matched to a gene: 4.

The V and J genes are TRBV28 and TRBJ2-3, with D perhaps matching TRBD2 (6 bases). The V end was cut by 3 bases, the J end by 0 bases, with 13 bases between. Germline values: CDR1 MDHEN, CDR2 SYDVKM. The CDR3 loop spans 16 amino acids. The CDR3 sequence is CASSFIEGTSTDTQYF. CDR3 coding DNA: TGTGCCAGCAGTTTCATAGAGGGGACTAGCACAGATACGCAGTATTTT.

This sequence joins TRBV7-6 and TRBJ2-7; perhaps TRBD1 as D (5 bases). This CDR3 region has 15 residues. CDR1 is SGHVS, CDR2 FNYEAQ, per germline. V was shortened by 1 base and J by 5 bases, with 15 bases between the two germline ends. The CDR3 spells CASSLGGRASDEQYF. The CDR3 DNA is TGTGCCAGCAGCTTAGGTGGCAGGGCATCCGACGAGCAGTACTTC.

CDR3 residues: CASSIDIRETSTGELFF. The DNA of the CDR3 is TGTGCCAGTAGTATAGATATTCGGGAGACGAGCACCGGGGAGCTGTTTTTT. The chain carries TRBV19 and TRBJ2-2; the D gene is possibly TRBD2 (6 bases). Trimming pared 0 bases from V and 4 bases from J, leaving 15 bases between. The CDR3 totals 17 residues. Germline V CDR1 and CDR2: LNHDA, SQIVND (reference sequence).

J is TRBJ1-2 and V is TRBV11-2; 8 bases are a match to TRBD1. V dropped 0 bases and J dropped 6; count of bases not matched to a gene: 3. Germline assignment: CDR1 SGHAT and CDR2 FQNNGV. This CDR3 region has 14 residues. CDR3 protein: CASSLDQGAHGYTF. The CDR3 DNA follows: TGTGCCAGCAGCTTAGATCAGGGGGCGCATGGCTACACCTTC.

This clone has just a few counts. This sequence joins TRBV9 and TRBJ2-2; unclear D gene. V was clipped by 4 bases and J by 0 bases, with 4 bases between them. From germline, CDR1 is SGDLS and CDR2 YYNGEE. This CDR3 has 13 amino acids. The CDR3 loop is CASSPPNTGELFF. The CDR3 DNA reads TGTGCCAGCAGCCCCCCGAACACCGGGGAGCTGTTTTTT.

This chain connects TRBV4-2 to TRBJ1-1; unclear D gene. Trimming took off 6 bases at V and 0 bases at J, with 11 bases between the two ends. Germline CDR1 is LGHNA and CDR2 is YNFKEQ. The length of the CDR3 is 14 residues. CDR3 coding DNA: TGTGCCAGCAGGGAACGAACGCTGAACACTGAAGCTTTCTTT. Translating it yields CASRERTLNTEAFF.

V usage is TRBV7-9 and J usage is TRBJ2-7; tentative D call: TRBD1 (5 bases). V lost 4 bases and J 0 bases, leaving 13 bases between the germline ends. Germline CDR1 reads SEHNR; CDR2 reads FQNEAQ (reference sequence). The CDR3 runs to 15 residues. CDR3 region: CASSSTLDSSYEQYF. CDR3 DNA: TGTGCCAGCAGCTCCACCTTAGACAGCTCCTACGAGCAGTACTTC.

DNA for the CDR3: TGCGCCAGCAGCTTGGTTCTAGCGGGATGGTTCTCCTACGAGCAGTACTTC. It translates to CASSLVLAGWFSYEQYF. The chain links TRBV5-1 to TRBJ2-7; TRBD2 matches 9 bases. Germline V gives CDR1 SGHRS, CDR2 YFSETQ. The CDR3 is 17 residues long. V gave up 0 bases and J gave up 0 bases; unmatched junction bases: 7.

This clone came up a few times. V is TRBV27 and J is TRBJ2-1, with D possibly being TRBD2 (7 bases). Trimming took 6 bases from V and 8 from J, leaving 23 bases between them. Per the germline V gene, CDR1 is MNHEY and CDR2 is SMNVEV (reference sequence). CDR3 length equals 16 residues. The CDR3: CASSRRLAPKGDEQFF. The CDR3, as DNA: TGTGCCAGCAGCAGAAGACTAGCACCAAAGGGGGATGAGCAGTTCTTC.

The genes are TRBV6-5 and TRBJ1-1; TRBD1 might be the D (6 bases). In germline, CDR1 is MNHEY, CDR2 SVGAGI. The germline V and J ends were trimmed by 4 bases and 5 bases, with 11 bases remaining between them. The CDR3 has 13 residues. Here the CDR3 reads CASSWRGGTEAFF. Here the CDR3 DNA reads TGTGCCAGCAGTTGGAGGGGGGGGACTGAAGCTTTCTTT.

The chain links TRBV6-6 to TRBJ1-4; 9 bases agree with TRBD1. This CDR3 has 15 residues. V trimming: 4 bases; J trimming: 6 bases; junction bases outside the gene matches: 6. Germline V lookup: CDR1 MNHNY, CDR2 SVGAGI (reference sequence). The CDR3 coding sequence is TGTGCCAGCAGTTTCATCCGGGACAGGGATGAAAAACTGTTTTTT. This translates into CASSFIRDRDEKLFF.